A selection of T cell receptor beta chains follows, all from one sample in a study of spatial heterogeneity in lung cancer. TCRdb reanalysed the 5' RACE reads using MiXCR and keeps one entry per CDR3 protein. The sample lists approximately 92,000 distinct CDR3 sequences; approximately 12% were seen once. This specimen consisted of PBMCs, obtained at surgery. These receptor sequences come from a male donor with early-stage non-small cell lung cancer. Each CDR3 is given with its conserved first and last residue. D genes are given only for firm matches. Only part of the rows carry a size: once, few, many, or a class if the clone is expanded.

V	size	J	D	CDR3	DNA
TRBV28	NA	TRBJ2-2	NA	CATKEGLNTGELFF	TGTGCCACAAAGGAGGGTCTGAACACCGGGGAGCTGTTTTTT
TRBV28	many	TRBJ2-7	NA	CASSKKRARHSTEQYF	TGTGCCAGCAGCAAAAAGCGGGCCCGCCACTCTACCGAGCAGTACTTC
TRBV19	few	TRBJ2-3	TRBD2	CASSKGLAGVARDTQYF	TGTGCCAGTAGTAAAGGACTAGCGGGAGTAGCTCGCGATACGCAGTATTTT
TRBV20-1	NA	TRBJ2-1	TRBD2	CSARDGTSGENEQFF	TGCAGTGCTAGAGATGGGACTAGCGGGGAGAATGAGCAGTTCTTC
TRBV4-3	few	TRBJ1-6	TRBD1	CASSQDRDRVSPLHF	TGCGCCAGCAGCCAGGACCGGGACAGGGTTTCACCCCTCCACTTT
TRBV27	once	TRBJ1-4	NA	CASSLSSRGRTAKLFF	TGTGCCAGCAGTTTATCGAGCCGGGGGCGGACGGCAAAACTGTTTTTT
TRBV6-1	few	TRBJ2-3	NA	CASRSSGTDTQYF	TGTGCCAGTCGGTCGAGTGGAACAGATACGCAGTATTTT
TRBV5-1	NA	TRBJ2-3	NA	CASSLEAPSTDTQYF	TGCGCCAGCAGCTTGGAGGCCCCTAGCACAGATACGCAGTATTTT
TRBV30	few	TRBJ2-5	NA	CAWAPHAETQYF	TGTGCCTGGGCACCACACGCGGAGACCCAGTACTTC
TRBV7-2	NA	TRBJ2-1	NA	CASSRGNLVGTEQFF	TGTGCCAGCAGCCGTGGTAATTTGGTTGGGACAGAGCAGTTCTTC
TRBV10-3	few	TRBJ1-6	NA	CAISDLNSPLHF	TGTGCCATCAGTGACCTAAATTCACCCCTCCACTTT
TRBV11-2	NA	TRBJ1-4	NA	CASSLGMTNEKLFF	TGTGCCAGCAGCTTAGGGATGACTAATGAAAAACTGTTTTTT
TRBV12-3/TRBV12-4	few	TRBJ2-5	NA	CASSPDPAWHGTQYF	TGTGCCAGCAGCCCCGACCCAGCCTGGCACGGGACCCAGTACTTC
TRBV20-1	NA	TRBJ2-7	NA	CSALSPAAPYEQYF	TGCAGTGCTTTGTCCCCAGCGGCCCCCTACGAGCAGTACTTC
TRBV4-1	NA	TRBJ2-5	TRBD2	CASSRLAGGSEETQYF	TGCGCCAGCAGCCGATTAGCGGGAGGATCAGAAGAGACCCAGTACTTC
TRBV11-2	many	TRBJ2-3	NA	CASSFLSGTDTQYF	TGTGCCAGCAGCTTTCTGAGCGGCACAGATACGCAGTATTTT
TRBV4-2	few	TRBJ2-5	NA	CASSQGQTQETQYF	TGTGCCAGCAGCCAAGGACAGACCCAAGAGACCCAGTACTTC
TRBV6-2/TRBV6-3	few	TRBJ1-2	NA	CASFGGTNYGYTF	TGTGCCAGCTTTGGAGGCACGAACTATGGCTACACCTTC
TRBV5-1	NA	TRBJ1-3	NA	CASSWGTATGNTIYF	TGCGCCAGCAGCTGGGGGACGGCTACTGGAAACACCATATATTTT
TRBV27	many	TRBJ2-1	TRBD2	CASSSRSGGTTYNEQFF	TGTGCCAGCAGTTCCAGAAGCGGGGGGACTACCTACAATGAGCAGTTCTTC
TRBV7-2	NA	TRBJ2-5	NA	CASSFLPPPPKETQYF	TGTGCCAGCAGCTTTTTACCCCCCCCACCTAAAGAGACCCAGTACTTC
TRBV28	NA	TRBJ1-2	TRBD1	CASSQGAGNYGYTF	TGTGCCAGCAGCCAGGGGGCGGGTAACTATGGCTACACCTTC
TRBV10-2	few	TRBJ2-7	NA	CATAGASGYEQYF	TGCGCCACCGCGGGGGCTAGCGGCTACGAGCAGTACTTC
TRBV28	few	TRBJ1-2	TRBD1	CASTPTGVAYGYTF	TGTGCCAGCACCCCAACAGGGGTGGCCTATGGCTACACCTTC
TRBV20-1	once	TRBJ1-1	NA	CSARVTVLAFF	TGCAGTGCTAGAGTTACGGTCCTAGCTTTCTTT
TRBV6-5	many	TRBJ2-2	NA	CASSYIAGFSGELFF	TGTGCCAGCAGTTACATCGCAGGGTTTTCCGGGGAGCTGTTTTTT
TRBV18	few	TRBJ2-1	TRBD2	CASSPSGGRAREQFF	TGTGCCAGCTCACCAAGTGGCGGGAGGGCCAGGGAGCAGTTCTTC
TRBV7-9	NA	TRBJ2-3	NA	CASGSPSTDTQYF	TGTGCCAGCGGCAGCCCTAGCACAGATACGCAGTATTTT
TRBV7-8	many	TRBJ2-3	NA	CASSLSGVSTDTQYF	TGTGCCAGCAGCCTTAGCGGAGTAAGCACAGATACGCAGTATTTT
TRBV4-1	few	TRBJ2-3	TRBD2	CASSQGPGLAGRADTQYF	TGCGCCAGCAGCCAAGGCCCAGGACTAGCGGGGAGGGCAGATACGCAGTATTTT
TRBV5-1	NA	TRBJ2-1	NA	CASSLEYNEQFF	TGCGCCAGCAGCTTGGAGTACAATGAGCAGTTCTTC
TRBV5-1	NA	TRBJ2-5	NA	CASSLAGEAQETQYF	TGCGCCAGCAGCTTGGCGGGGGAAGCACAAGAGACCCAGTACTTC
TRBV11-2	few	TRBJ2-1	NA	CASNPGGDNEQFF	TGTGCCAGCAACCCGGGCGGTGACAATGAGCAGTTCTTC
TRBV5-1	many	TRBJ1-1	NA	CASSMNSEDTEAFF	TGCGCCAGCAGCATGAATAGTGAGGACACTGAAGCTTTCTTT
TRBV7-2	NA	TRBJ2-3	TRBD2	CASSRVAGGPGTDTQYF	TGTGCCAGCAGCAGGGTAGCGGGGGGCCCTGGCACAGATACGCAGTATTTT
TRBV20-1	NA	TRBJ1-4	NA	CSARAGPGEKLFF	TGCAGTGCTAGAGCGGGCCCCGGGGAAAAACTGTTTTTT
TRBV6-6	NA	TRBJ2-1	TRBD2	CASSLSGGAYNEQFF	TGTGCCAGCAGTCTTAGCGGGGGGGCCTACAATGAGCAGTTCTTC
TRBV6-5	few	TRBJ2-1	TRBD1	CASSYQDRGNEQFF	TGTGCCAGCAGTTACCAGGACAGGGGCAATGAGCAGTTCTTC
TRBV24-1	NA	TRBJ1-1	TRBD1	CATSDPRTGTEAFF	TGTGCCACCAGTGACCCCCGGACAGGGACTGAAGCTTTCTTT
TRBV4-2	NA	TRBJ2-3	TRBD2	CASSLGLAGVLDTQYF	TGTGCCAGCAGCCTGGGACTAGCGGGAGTACTGGATACGCAGTATTTT
TRBV10-3	many	TRBJ2-5	TRBD2	CAISESWLAGGAGETQYF	TGTGCCATCAGTGAGTCGTGGCTAGCGGGGGGAGCAGGAGAGACCCAGTACTTC
TRBV12-3/TRBV12-4	NA	TRBJ1-1	NA	CASSQRGVWAFF	TGTGCCAGCAGTCAAAGGGGGGTATGGGCTTTCTTT
TRBV20-1	few	TRBJ1-1	NA	CSARGRGNTEAFF	TGCAGTGCTAGAGGCAGGGGGAACACTGAAGCTTTCTTT
TRBV4-2	NA	TRBJ1-6	NA	CASSYKDSDNSPLHF	TGTGCCAGCAGTTACAAAGACAGCGATAATTCACCCCTCCACTTT
TRBV5-5	NA	TRBJ1-1	TRBD1	CASSFRGHTEAFF	TGTGCCAGCAGCTTCAGGGGGCACACTGAAGCTTTCTTT
TRBV10-3	many	TRBJ2-3	NA	CAISVRGPAGDTQYF	TGTGCCATCAGTGTCCGGGGCCCTGCGGGTGATACGCAGTATTTT
TRBV28	few	TRBJ2-1	NA	CASRINNEQFF	TGTGCCAGCAGAATCAACAATGAGCAGTTCTTC
TRBV11-1	many	TRBJ1-4	NA	CASSLFGSTNEKLFF	TGTGCCAGCAGCTTATTCGGCAGCACTAATGAAAAACTGTTTTTT
TRBV7-6	few	TRBJ2-5	NA	CASSSGREETQYF	TGTGCCAGCAGCTCCGGACGGGAAGAGACCCAGTACTTC
TRBV29-1	NA	TRBJ2-1	NA	CSVGRGSYNEQFF	TGCAGCGTTGGTCGGGGCAGCTACAATGAGCAGTTCTTC
TRBV9	NA	TRBJ2-1	TRBD2	CASSVAWTSGRLGSYNEQFF	TGTGCCAGCAGCGTAGCTTGGACTAGCGGGAGGTTAGGCTCCTACAATGAGCAGTTCTTC
TRBV7-3	few	TRBJ2-7	TRBD2	CASSLRPSGRPYEQYF	TGTGCCAGCAGCTTACGGCCTAGCGGGCGTCCCTACGAGCAGTACTTC
TRBV20-1	NA	TRBJ1-5	NA	CSARRGNNQPQHF	TGCAGTGCTCGGCGGGGGAACAATCAGCCCCAGCATTTT
TRBV27	few	TRBJ2-7	TRBD2	CASSLSTSETYEQYF	TGTGCCAGCAGTTTATCGACTAGCGAAACCTACGAGCAGTACTTC
TRBV2	many	TRBJ2-1	NA	CASSKDWGEEFF	TGTGCCAGCAGTAAAGACTGGGGGGAAGAGTTCTTC
TRBV25-1	few	TRBJ1-6	TRBD1	CASSGDRATNSPLHF	TGTGCCAGCAGTGGAGACAGGGCGACTAATTCACCCCTCCACTTT
TRBV7-2	NA	TRBJ1-4	NA	CASSLTQTLGGEKLFF	TGTGCCAGCAGCTTAACGCAGACACTTGGAGGTGAAAAACTGTTTTTT